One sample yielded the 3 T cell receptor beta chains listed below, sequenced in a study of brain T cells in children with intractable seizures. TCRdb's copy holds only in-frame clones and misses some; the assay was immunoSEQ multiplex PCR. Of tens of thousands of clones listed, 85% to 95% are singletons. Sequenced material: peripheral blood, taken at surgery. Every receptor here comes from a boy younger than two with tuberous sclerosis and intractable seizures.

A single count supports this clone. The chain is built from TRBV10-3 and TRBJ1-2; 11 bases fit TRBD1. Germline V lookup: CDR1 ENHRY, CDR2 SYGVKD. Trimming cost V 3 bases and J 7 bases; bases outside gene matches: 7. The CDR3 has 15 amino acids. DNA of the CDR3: TGTGCCATCAGTGACCTGGACAGGGGGCGTGTTGGCTACACCTTC. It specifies CAISDLDRGRVGYTF.

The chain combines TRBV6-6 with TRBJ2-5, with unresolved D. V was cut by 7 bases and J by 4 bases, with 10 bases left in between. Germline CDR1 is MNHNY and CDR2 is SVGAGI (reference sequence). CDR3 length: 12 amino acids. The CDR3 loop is CASTHRGETQYF. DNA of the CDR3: TGTGCCAGCACCCACCGAGGAGAGACCCAGTACTTC.

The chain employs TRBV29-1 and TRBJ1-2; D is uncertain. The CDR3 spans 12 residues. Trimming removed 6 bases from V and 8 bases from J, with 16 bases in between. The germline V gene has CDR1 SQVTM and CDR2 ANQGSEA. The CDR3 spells CSVGDRPWGYTF. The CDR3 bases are TGCAGCGTGGGAGACCGTCCTTGGGGCTACACCTTC. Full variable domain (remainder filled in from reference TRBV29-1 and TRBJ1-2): SAVISQKPSRDICQRGTSLTIQCQVDSQVTMMFWYRQQPGQSLTLIATANQGSEATYESGFVIDKFPISRPNLTFSTLTVSNMSPEDSSIYLCSVGDRPWGYTFGSGTRLTVV.